This T cell receptor (beta chain) was profiled in a study of early T cells in non-severe SARS-CoV-2 infection. As for the study in general: Bulk RNA from unsorted whole blood was sequenced; chains were unpaired.

General observations from the study: VDJdb matches were skewed toward anti-spike CD8 T cell responses.

Unique molecular identifiers were attached to individual cDNA molecules. TCRdb re-called the 5' RACE reads with MiXCR, one entry per CDR3 protein. This repertoire shows 85,000 to 100,000 distinct CDR3 sequences, roughly 11% found once; its top ten account for approximately 5.3%. This clonotype was seen many times. Its antigen is currently unknown. The CDR3 extends over 12 amino acids. Trimming took off 5 bases at V and 10 bases at J, with 14 bases between the two ends. The sample comprised whole blood. V usage is TRBV12-3 or TRBV12-4 and J usage is TRBJ1-1, with a tentative D call TRBD1 (6 bases). The source is an adult who was a healthcare worker with PCR-confirmed SARS-CoV-2 infection or an uninfected control (not recorded which). The CDR3 spells CASSPPTGSAFF. DNA of the CDR3: TGTGCCAGCAGTCCCCCGACAGGCTCAGCTTTCTTT.